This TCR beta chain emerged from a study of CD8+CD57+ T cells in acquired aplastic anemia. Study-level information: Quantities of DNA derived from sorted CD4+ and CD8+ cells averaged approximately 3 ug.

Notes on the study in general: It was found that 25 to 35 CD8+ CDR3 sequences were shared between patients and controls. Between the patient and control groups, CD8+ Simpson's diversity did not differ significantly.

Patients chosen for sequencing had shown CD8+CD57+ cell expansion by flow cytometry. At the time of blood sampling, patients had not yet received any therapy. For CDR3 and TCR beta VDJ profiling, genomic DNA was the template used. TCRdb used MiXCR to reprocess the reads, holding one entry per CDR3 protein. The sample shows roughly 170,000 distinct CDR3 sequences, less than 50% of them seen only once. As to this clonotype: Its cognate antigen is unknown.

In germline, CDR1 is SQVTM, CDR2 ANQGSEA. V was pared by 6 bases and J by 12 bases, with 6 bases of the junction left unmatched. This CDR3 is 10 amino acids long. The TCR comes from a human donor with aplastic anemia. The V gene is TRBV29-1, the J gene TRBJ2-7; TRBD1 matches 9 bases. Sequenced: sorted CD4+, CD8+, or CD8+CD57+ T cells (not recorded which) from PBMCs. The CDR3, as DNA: TGCAGCGTCGACCCGGGACAGGGGTACTTC. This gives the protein CSVDPGQGYF.